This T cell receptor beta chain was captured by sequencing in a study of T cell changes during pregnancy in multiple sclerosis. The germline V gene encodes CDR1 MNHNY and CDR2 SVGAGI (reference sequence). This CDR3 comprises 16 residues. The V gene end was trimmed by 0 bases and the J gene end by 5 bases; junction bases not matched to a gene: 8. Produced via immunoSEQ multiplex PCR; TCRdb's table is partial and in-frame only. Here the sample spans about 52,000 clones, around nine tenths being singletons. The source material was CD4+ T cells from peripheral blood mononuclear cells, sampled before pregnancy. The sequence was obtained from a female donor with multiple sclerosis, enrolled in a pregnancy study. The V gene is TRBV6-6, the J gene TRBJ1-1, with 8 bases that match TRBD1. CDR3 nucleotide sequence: TGTGCCAGCAGTTACTCCAATCAGGGGGCTGGAACTGAAGCTTTCTTT. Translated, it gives CASSYSNQGAGTEAFF.